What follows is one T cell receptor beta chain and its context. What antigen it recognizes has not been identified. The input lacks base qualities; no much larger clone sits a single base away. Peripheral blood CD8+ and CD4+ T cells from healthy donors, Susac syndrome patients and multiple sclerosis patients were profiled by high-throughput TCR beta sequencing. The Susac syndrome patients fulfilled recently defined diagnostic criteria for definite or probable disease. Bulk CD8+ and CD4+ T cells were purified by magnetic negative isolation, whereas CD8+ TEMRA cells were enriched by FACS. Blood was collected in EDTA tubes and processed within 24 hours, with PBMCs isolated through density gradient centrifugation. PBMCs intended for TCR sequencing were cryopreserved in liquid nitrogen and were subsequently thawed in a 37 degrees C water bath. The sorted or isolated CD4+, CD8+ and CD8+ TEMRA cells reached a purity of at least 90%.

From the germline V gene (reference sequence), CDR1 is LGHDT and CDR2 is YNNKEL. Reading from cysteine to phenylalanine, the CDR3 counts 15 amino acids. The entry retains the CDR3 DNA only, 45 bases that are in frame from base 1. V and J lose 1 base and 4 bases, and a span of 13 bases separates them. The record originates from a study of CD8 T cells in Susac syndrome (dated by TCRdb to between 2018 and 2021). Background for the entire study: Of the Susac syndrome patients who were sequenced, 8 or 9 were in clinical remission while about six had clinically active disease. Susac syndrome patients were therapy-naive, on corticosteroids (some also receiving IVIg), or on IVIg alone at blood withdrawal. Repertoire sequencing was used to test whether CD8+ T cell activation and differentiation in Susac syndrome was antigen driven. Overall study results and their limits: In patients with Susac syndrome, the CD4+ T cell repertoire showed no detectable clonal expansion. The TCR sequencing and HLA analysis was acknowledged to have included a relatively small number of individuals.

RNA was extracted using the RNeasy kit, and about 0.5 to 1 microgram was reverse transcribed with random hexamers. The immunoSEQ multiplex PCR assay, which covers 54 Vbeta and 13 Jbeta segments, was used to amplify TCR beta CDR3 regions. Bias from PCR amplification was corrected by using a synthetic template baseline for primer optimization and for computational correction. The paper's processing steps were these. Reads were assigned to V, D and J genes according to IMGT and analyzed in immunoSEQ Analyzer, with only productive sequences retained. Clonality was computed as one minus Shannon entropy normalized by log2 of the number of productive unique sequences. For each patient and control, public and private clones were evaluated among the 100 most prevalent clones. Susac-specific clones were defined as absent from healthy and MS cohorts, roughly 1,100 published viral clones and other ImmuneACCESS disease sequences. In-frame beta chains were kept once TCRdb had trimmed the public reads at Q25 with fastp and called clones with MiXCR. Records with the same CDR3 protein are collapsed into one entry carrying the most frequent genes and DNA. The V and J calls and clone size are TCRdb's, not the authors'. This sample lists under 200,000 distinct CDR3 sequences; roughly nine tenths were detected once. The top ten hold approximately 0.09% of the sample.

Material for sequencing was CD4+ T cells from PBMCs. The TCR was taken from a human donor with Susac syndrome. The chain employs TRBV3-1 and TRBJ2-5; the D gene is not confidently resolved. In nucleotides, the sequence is TGTGCCAGCAGCCAAGGCGCCCTCCCAATAGAGACCCAGTACTTC. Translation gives CASSQGALPIETQYF.